A selection of T cell receptor beta chains follows, all from one sample in a study of blood T cell repertoires in COVID-19. Some clones are missing from TCRdb's copy, which holds only in-frame ones; the method was immunoSEQ multiplex PCR. The table includes 80,000 to 90,000 clones, 70% to 90% detected once. The sequenced sample consisted of peripheral blood. Receptors originate from an elderly woman with COVID-19, enrolled during active disease. CDR3s include the opening cysteine and the closing phenylalanine or tryptophan. A D gene is named only where the DNA matches it firmly. Clone size, where shown, is once, few, many, or a class for clones that have expanded.

v_gene: TRBV9
len: 17
j_gene: TRBJ2-2
abundance: -
d_gene: TRBD2
CDR3nt: TGTGCCAGCAGCGTAGGAGCTAGCGGGGTGAACACCGGGGAGCTGTTTTTT
CDR3aa: CASSVGASGVNTGELFF

v_gene: TRBV24-1
len: 17
j_gene: TRBJ2-3
abundance: -
d_gene: TRBD2
CDR3nt: TGTGCCACCAGTGATCCCCGCGGGACTAGCGGCACAGATACGCAGTATTTT
CDR3aa: CATSDPRGTSGTDTQYF

v_gene: TRBV18
len: 15
j_gene: TRBJ1-4
abundance: -
d_gene: TRBD1
CDR3nt: TGTGCCAGCTCACCTAACCGGGACAGTAATGAAAAACTGTTTTTT
CDR3aa: CASSPNRDSNEKLFF

v_gene: TRBV3-1/TRBV3-2
len: 14
j_gene: TRBJ1-2
abundance: once
d_gene: -
CDR3nt: TGTGCCAGCAGCCAAACCCTGCAGTCCTATGGCTACACCTTC
CDR3aa: CASSQTLQSYGYTF

v_gene: TRBV5-8
len: 13
j_gene: TRBJ2-1
abundance: -
d_gene: -
CDR3nt: TGTGCCAGCAGCTTGGTAACTTACAATGAGCAGTTCTTC
CDR3aa: CASSLVTYNEQFF

v_gene: TRBV7-8
len: 12
j_gene: TRBJ2-1
abundance: -
d_gene: -
CDR3nt: TGTGCCAGCAGCCTAACCTCAAGCGAGCAGTTCTTC
CDR3aa: CASSLTSSEQFF

v_gene: TRBV5-5
len: 16
j_gene: TRBJ2-1
abundance: -
d_gene: TRBD2
CDR3nt: TGTGCCAGCAGCTTGGTATTAGCGGGTCTCTACAATGAGCAGTTCTTC
CDR3aa: CASSLVLAGLYNEQFF

v_gene: TRBV27
len: 15
j_gene: TRBJ1-5
abundance: -
d_gene: -
CDR3nt: TGTGCCAGCAGTTTAGACGGACAGTTTCATCAGCCCCAGCATTTT
CDR3aa: CASSLDGQFHQPQHF

v_gene: TRBV19
len: 16
j_gene: TRBJ2-6
abundance: -
d_gene: -
CDR3nt: TGTGCCAGTAGGGTGGCACCAAGCTCTGGGGCCAACGTCCTGACTTTC
CDR3aa: CASRVAPSSGANVLTF

v_gene: TRBV27
len: 16
j_gene: TRBJ2-1
abundance: -
d_gene: -
CDR3nt: TGTGCCAGCAGGACGACCGCCGCTAGCTCCTACAATGAGCAGTTCTTC
CDR3aa: CASRTTAASSYNEQFF

v_gene: TRBV9
len: 18
j_gene: TRBJ2-1
abundance: -
d_gene: -
CDR3nt: TGTGCCAGCAGCGTAGATTGGGGGGGCCTGGATTATGGTAATGAGCAGTTCTTC
CDR3aa: CASSVDWGGLDYGNEQFF

v_gene: TRBV3-1/TRBV3-2
len: 17
j_gene: TRBJ2-1
abundance: -
d_gene: TRBD2
CDR3nt: TGTGCCAGCAGCCCCCGGGGGGGGGCGGCGGCCTACAATGAGCAGTTCTTC
CDR3aa: CASSPRGGAAAYNEQFF

v_gene: TRBV6-6
len: 16
j_gene: TRBJ1-2
abundance: -
d_gene: TRBD1
CDR3nt: TGTGCCAGCACCTTGGGACAGGGAACTTCTAACTATGGCTACACCTTC
CDR3aa: CASTLGQGTSNYGYTF

v_gene: TRBV5-1
len: 14
j_gene: TRBJ1-4
abundance: few
d_gene: -
CDR3nt: TGCGCCAGCAGCGAAACAGGGTTTAATGAAAAACTGTTTTTT
CDR3aa: CASSETGFNEKLFF

v_gene: TRBV5-1
len: 15
j_gene: TRBJ2-1
abundance: -
d_gene: -
CDR3nt: TGCGCCAGCAGCTTCGGCGGGGATCCCCGGGATGAGCAGTTCTTC
CDR3aa: CASSFGGDPRDEQFF

v_gene: TRBV10-3
len: 14
j_gene: TRBJ1-6
abundance: -
d_gene: -
CDR3nt: TGTGCCATCAGTGAAGGTGGGAGCAATTCACCCCTCCACTTT
CDR3aa: CAISEGGSNSPLHF

v_gene: TRBV30
len: 11
j_gene: TRBJ2-3
abundance: -
d_gene: -
CDR3nt: TGTGCCTGGGCTATGGCAGATACGCAGTATTTT
CDR3aa: CAWAMADTQYF

v_gene: TRBV28
len: 13
j_gene: TRBJ2-7
abundance: -
d_gene: -
CDR3nt: TGTGCCAGCAGTTTATGGGGGCCCGACGAGCAGTACTTC
CDR3aa: CASSLWGPDEQYF

v_gene: TRBV30
len: 13
j_gene: TRBJ1-5
abundance: -
d_gene: -
CDR3nt: TGTGCCTCGGCGGGGCAGCATAATCAGCCCCAGCATTTT
CDR3aa: CASAGQHNQPQHF

v_gene: TRBV6-6
len: 12
j_gene: TRBJ1-2
abundance: -
d_gene: -
CDR3nt: TGTGCCAGCATCCAAGCCCCCCAAGGCTACACCTTC
CDR3aa: CASIQAPQGYTF

v_gene: TRBV28
len: 14
j_gene: TRBJ2-3
abundance: once
d_gene: TRBD2
CDR3nt: TGTGCCAGCAGTGTAAGCGGGAGGGAAGATACGCAGTATTTT
CDR3aa: CASSVSGREDTQYF

v_gene: TRBV7-9
len: 16
j_gene: TRBJ2-1
abundance: once
d_gene: TRBD2
CDR3nt: TGTGCCAGCAGCGCAATAAGCGGGAGGGCCGGCAATGAGCAGTTCTTC
CDR3aa: CASSAISGRAGNEQFF

v_gene: TRBV3-1/TRBV3-2
len: 16
j_gene: TRBJ2-1
abundance: once
d_gene: TRBD2
CDR3nt: TGTGCCAGCAGCTTGGGACTAGCGGGAGGGCCCTATGAGCAGTTCTTC
CDR3aa: CASSLGLAGGPYEQFF

v_gene: TRBV7-3
len: 15
j_gene: TRBJ2-7
abundance: few
d_gene: TRBD2
CDR3nt: TGTGCCAGCAGCTTATTAGCGGGGGTCCACTACGAGCAGTACTTC
CDR3aa: CASSLLAGVHYEQYF

v_gene: TRBV6-2/TRBV6-3
len: 15
j_gene: TRBJ2-5
abundance: -
d_gene: TRBD2
CDR3nt: TGTGCCAGCACCCCGGTAGCGGGGGTCCAAGAGACCCAGTACTTC
CDR3aa: CASTPVAGVQETQYF

v_gene: TRBV18
len: 15
j_gene: TRBJ1-2
abundance: -
d_gene: -
CDR3nt: TGTGCCAGCTCACCACCCGCAGGCCTCGGCTATGGCTACACCTTC
CDR3aa: CASSPPAGLGYGYTF

v_gene: TRBV9
len: 14
j_gene: TRBJ2-1
abundance: -
d_gene: -
CDR3nt: TGTGCCAGCAGCGTAGGACAAGCCTTTAATGAGCAGTTCTTC
CDR3aa: CASSVGQAFNEQFF

v_gene: TRBV29-1
len: 10
j_gene: TRBJ1-2
abundance: -
d_gene: -
CDR3nt: TGCAGCGTTGACGGAGATGGCTACACCTTC
CDR3aa: CSVDGDGYTF

v_gene: TRBV19
len: 15
j_gene: TRBJ2-2
abundance: -
d_gene: TRBD1
CDR3nt: TGTGCCAGTAGCTCGACAGGGTCGAACACCGGGGAGCTGTTTTTT
CDR3aa: CASSSTGSNTGELFF

v_gene: TRBV6-1
len: 16
j_gene: TRBJ2-2
abundance: -
d_gene: -
CDR3nt: TGTGCCAGCAGTGTTTACAGGCTCACCAACACCGGGGAGCTGTTTTTT
CDR3aa: CASSVYRLTNTGELFF

v_gene: TRBV5-4
len: 13
j_gene: TRBJ2-1
abundance: once
d_gene: -
CDR3nt: TGTGCCAGCAGCTTGGGGGGTGAGGGAGAGCAGTTCTTC
CDR3aa: CASSLGGEGEQFF

v_gene: TRBV27
len: 17
j_gene: TRBJ2-7
abundance: -
d_gene: TRBD1
CDR3nt: TGTGCCAGCAGTTTATACTCTTCCGGGACAGTCCTCTACGAGCAGTACTTC
CDR3aa: CASSLYSSGTVLYEQYF

v_gene: TRBV7-8
len: 14
j_gene: TRBJ2-7
abundance: -
d_gene: TRBD2
CDR3nt: TGTGCCAGCAGCCCGGGACTAGCCGGGCTCGAGCAGTACTTC
CDR3aa: CASSPGLAGLEQYF

v_gene: TRBV10-2
len: 15
j_gene: TRBJ1-2
abundance: -
d_gene: -
CDR3nt: TGCGCCAGCAGTGTAACGGACACTGGAAACTATGGCTACACCTTC
CDR3aa: CASSVTDTGNYGYTF

v_gene: TRBV9
len: 16
j_gene: TRBJ2-7
abundance: once
d_gene: -
CDR3nt: TGTGCCAGCAGCGGAGTGCTTGGAGGCCAGGCCTACGAGCAGTACTTC
CDR3aa: CASSGVLGGQAYEQYF